The 30 T cell receptor beta chains given below trace back to one sample, sequenced in a study of cytomegalovirus exposure and HLA in healthy donors. 60 Vbeta and 13 Jbeta primers were used in PCR. Assay used: immunoSEQ multiplex PCR; TCRdb lists only in-frame clones, some missing. The sample holds 100,000 to 150,000 clones, roughly 89% seen once. Sequenced input: PBMCs. The receptors derive from a woman in her 30s in good health and CMV-seronegative.

This chain links TRBV7-2 with TRBJ1-2, with D hard to call. CDR1 and CDR2 (germline): SGHTA, FQGNSA. This CDR3 is built from 14 residues. Trimming took 3 bases from V and 4 from J, leaving 12 bases between them. CDR3 sequence reads: CASSFLEESYGYTF. The CDR3 DNA reads TGTGCCAGCAGCTTCCTGGAGGAGAGCTATGGCTACACCTTC.

The chain recombines TRBV4-2 with TRBJ1-2, with D possibly matching TRBD1 (5 bases). The CDR3 has 16 residues. The germline gives CDR1 LGHNA, CDR2 YNFKEQ. V lost 0 bases and J lost 2, with 13 bases in between. The CDR3 reads CASSQDWNPGNYGYTF. CDR3 coding DNA: TGTGCCAGCAGCCAAGATTGGAATCCAGGGAACTATGGCTACACCTTC.

The chain links TRBV29-1 to TRBJ2-1; 7 bases line up with TRBD2. This CDR3 spans 14 amino acids. Germline values: CDR1 SQVTM, CDR2 ANQGSEA. The V gene end was trimmed by 8 bases and the J gene end by 9 bases; junction bases not matched to a gene: 16. CDR3 amino acids: CSISYAIREVEQFF. In DNA, the CDR3 is TGCAGCATTTCATACGCGATACGGGAGGTTGAGCAGTTCTTC.

V and J are TRBV29-1 and TRBJ1-2, with D hard to call. This CDR3 is built from 13 residues. Per germline, CDR1 SQVTM and CDR2 ANQGSEA. Deletions cut 7 bases from V and 1 base from J, with 13 bases between. This chain's CDR3 is CSAAAGVNYGYTF. The CDR3 DNA sequence: TGCAGCGCGGCCGCCGGGGTTAACTATGGCTACACCTTC.

The gene calls are TRBV7-3 and TRBJ2-3; possible D gene TRBD2, 6 bases. The CDR3 consists of 17 residues. V was pared by 2 bases and J by 0 bases, with 15 bases between. In germline, CDR1 is SGHTA, CDR2 FQGTGA. The CDR3 DNA follows: TGTGCCAGCAGCTTAGGGGTGGGGGGATCTAGCACAGATACGCAGTATTTT. Protein sequence: CASSLGVGGSSTDTQYF.

J is TRBJ2-1 and V is TRBV4-2; maybe TRBD2 (6 bases). The germline gives CDR1 LGHNA, CDR2 YNFKEQ. The V gene lost 1 base and the J gene lost 10 bases, with 17 bases spanning the gap. The CDR3 loop spans 15 amino acids. CDR3 residues: CASSQGYPGDWEQFF. CDR3 bases: TGTGCCAGCAGCCAAGGATATCCGGGAGATTGGGAGCAGTTCTTC.

V usage is TRBV2 and J usage is TRBJ2-1; D is undetermined. The CDR3 contains 11 residues. V shed 10 bases and J shed 4 bases, with 8 bases lying between them. Germline assignment: CDR1 SNHLY and CDR2 FYNNEI. The CDR3 is CATTLYNEQFF. CDR3 DNA: TGTGCCACTACACTATACAATGAGCAGTTCTTC.

The rearrangement joins TRBV6-6 to TRBJ1-6; D not resolved. V was clipped by 6 bases and J by 3 bases, with 6 bases between them. The CDR3 sequence is 13 residues long. CDR1 and CDR2 (germline): MNHNY, SVGAGI (reference sequence). The CDR3 DNA reads as TGTGCCAGCAGCCGGGACTATAATTCACCCCTCCACTTT. It translates to CASSRDYNSPLHF.

V usage is TRBV5-4 and J usage is TRBJ1-1; TRBD1 matches at 9 bases. The germline gives CDR1 SGHNT, CDR2 YYREEE (reference sequence). The CDR3 runs 15 residues. V shed 7 bases, J shed 10 bases, and the junction held 17 bases outside the gene matches. In DNA form, the CDR3 reads TGTGCCAGCCTAGATCCGGGACAGGGAGGGCGCCCAGCTTTCTTT. Its translation: CASLDPGQGGRPAFF. Complete variable domain (other parts from reference TRBV5-4 and TRBJ1-1): ETGVTQSPTHLIKTRGQQVTLRCSSQSGHNTVSWYQQALGQGPQFIFQYYREEENGRGNFPPRFSGLQFPNYSSELNVNALELDDSALYLCASLDPGQGGRPAFFGQGTRLTVV.

DNA for the CDR3: TGTGCCAGCAGTTCCAGGGGGTTTGGGGCCAACGTCCTGACTTTC. Its protein is CASSSRGFGANVLTF. The chain recombines TRBV28 with TRBJ2-6; 7 nucleotides match TRBD1. There are 15 residues in the CDR3. Germline V gene lookup returns CDR1 MDHEN and CDR2 SYDVKM. With 4 bases clipped from V and 3 bases from J, the junction kept 3 bases outside the gene matches.

The chain couples TRBV7-2 to TRBJ2-1; TRBD2 matches 12 bases. The CDR3 totals 19 residues. Germline V gene sequence: CDR1 SGHTA, CDR2 FQGNSA. Germline trimming cut 4 bases from V and 8 bases from J; bases unmatched to any gene: 18. The CDR3 DNA follows: TGTGCCAGCAGCTCCGGGGTTGGGGCTAGCGGGAGGGTCTGGGATGAGCAGTTCTTC. Its translation is CASSSGVGASGRVWDEQFF.

The chain employs TRBV7-9 and TRBJ1-4, with a weak D call TRBD1 (5 bases). The length of the CDR3 is 15 residues. From germline, CDR1 is SEHNR and CDR2 FQNEAQ (reference sequence). Trimming took off 5 bases at V and 3 bases at J, with 13 bases between the two ends. CDR3 sequence reads: CASSPRAGPNEKLFF. CDR3 sequence (DNA): TGTGCCAGCAGCCCCCGCGCAGGGCCTAATGAAAAACTGTTTTTT.

This clone is medium-sized by share. V is TRBV25-1 and J is TRBJ2-2, with 8 bases that match TRBD1. Trimming removed 1 base from V and 7 bases from J; junction bases left unmatched: 8. The CDR3 consists of 16 residues. Germline lookup yields CDR1 MGHDK and CDR2 SYGVNS. CDR3 sequence: CASSESSDRVIGELFF. The CDR3 DNA sequence: TGTGCCAGCAGTGAATCCTCGGACAGGGTAATCGGGGAGCTGTTTTTT.

V and J are TRBV10-3 and TRBJ1-2, with 8 bases aligning to TRBD1. The ends lost 5 bases at V and 2 bases at J; junction bases unmatched: 4. CDR1 and CDR2 from the germline V gene are ENHRY and SYGVKD. The length of the CDR3 is 14 residues. CDR3 sequence: CAISPGQANYGYTF. For the CDR3, the DNA is TGTGCCATCAGTCCGGGACAGGCCAACTATGGCTACACCTTC.

The chain uses TRBV7-2 and TRBJ2-7; D might be TRBD2 (6 bases). Germline assignment: CDR1 SGHTA and CDR2 FQGNSA. The CDR3 length is 15 residues. Trimming took 1 base from V and 4 from J, leaving 14 bases between them. The CDR3 protein is CASSLVGGSQYEQYF. CDR3 bases: TGTGCCAGCAGCTTAGTGGGGGGAAGTCAATACGAGCAGTACTTC.

The rearrangement links TRBV7-6 to TRBJ2-3; no reliable D call. There are 14 residues in the CDR3. The germline V gene has CDR1 SGHVS and CDR2 FNYEAQ. Deletions cut 5 bases from V and 2 bases from J, with 11 bases between. The CDR3 sequence is CASSGPQDTDTQYF. CDR3 nucleotides: TGTGCCAGCAGCGGGCCCCAAGACACAGATACGCAGTATTTT.

The chain has TRBV6-5 and TRBJ2-7; 8 nucleotides agree with TRBD1. Unmatched junction bases numbered 1, after V lost 6 bases and J lost 3 bases. CDR3 length equals 12 residues. Germline lookup yields CDR1 MNHEY and CDR2 SVGAGI. CDR3 sequence: CASRQGVYEQYF. The CDR3 DNA reads as TGTGCCAGCAGACAGGGGGTCTACGAGCAGTACTTC.

The V and J genes are TRBV25-1 and TRBJ1-1; D is possibly TRBD1 (6 bases). Germline-derived CDR1 and CDR2 are MGHDK and SYGVNS. V shed 1 base and J shed 5 bases, with 14 bases lying between them. This CDR3 has 15 amino acids. CDR3 residues: CASSEWRGGGTEAFF. CDR3 sequence (DNA): TGTGCCAGCAGTGAATGGCGGGGAGGGGGAACTGAAGCTTTCTTT.

The rearrangement links TRBV29-1 to TRBJ1-4; D is possibly TRBD1 (6 bases). The V gene's germline CDR1 is SQVTM and CDR2 ANQGSEA. This CDR3 is 15 amino acids long. Trimming took off 7 bases at V and 7 bases at J, with 22 bases between the two ends. CDR3 protein: CSALKRQEGLEKLFF. Written as DNA, the CDR3 is TGCAGCGCCCTAAAGAGACAGGAAGGGCTTGAAAAACTGTTTTTT.

The chain's CDR3 is CATLDRETGELFF. The CDR3 DNA is TGTGCCACCTTGGACAGGGAGACCGGGGAGCTGTTTTTT. The V call is TRBV10-3, the J call TRBJ2-2, with 8 bases lining up with TRBD1. The CDR3 consists of 13 residues. V lost 10 bases to trimming and J lost 5 bases; unmatched junction nucleotides: 6. CDR1 is ENHRY, CDR2 SYGVKD, per germline.

This clone was observed a single time. V and J are TRBV27 and TRBJ2-5, with TRBD2 as a possible D gene (6 bases). Trimming pared 4 bases from V and 5 bases from J, leaving 17 bases between. This CDR3 is 15 amino acids long. Germline lookup yields CDR1 MNHEY and CDR2 SMNVEV (reference sequence). CDR3 residues: CASSSLRAGFETQYF. CDR3 nucleotides: TGTGCCAGCAGTTCCCTTAGGGCGGGGTTTGAGACCCAGTACTTC.

V gene TRBV6-5 combines with J gene TRBJ1-2; 7 bases agree with TRBD1. CDR1 and CDR2 from the germline V gene are MNHEY and SVGAGI. With V trimmed by 2 bases and J by 4 bases, 4 bases remained unmatched. This CDR3 region has 14 residues. CDR3 region: CASSYRDRAYGYTF. The CDR3, as DNA: TGTGCCAGCAGTTACCGAGACAGGGCCTATGGCTACACCTTC.

V gene TRBV5-1 combines with J gene TRBJ1-2; possible D gene TRBD1, 6 bases. V lost 0 bases, J lost 6 bases, and 15 bases lay in between. Per the germline V gene, CDR1 is SGHRS and CDR2 is YFSETQ. This CDR3 is 15 amino acids long. CDR3 residues: CASSLVSGASDGYTF. CDR3 coding DNA: TGCGCCAGCAGCTTGGTGTCAGGGGCTTCGGATGGCTACACCTTC.

The chain links TRBV11-2 to TRBJ2-3, with D maybe TRBD2 (7 bases). The CDR3 length is 13 residues. From germline, CDR1 is SGHAT and CDR2 FQNNGV. V lost 0 bases, J lost 13 bases, and 14 bases lay in between. DNA of the CDR3: TGTGCCAGCAGCTTAGAACGGGGGGCGCAGGAGTATTTT. Protein product: CASSLERGAQEYF.

Only a few counts were recorded for this clone. The chain couples TRBV6-1 to TRBJ1-1; TRBD1 agrees at 10 bases. Germline lookup yields CDR1 MNHNS and CDR2 SASEGT. The V and J ends lost 3 bases and 3 bases, in that order; junction bases with no gene match: 4. The CDR3 covers 15 residues. CDR3 DNA: TGTGCCAGCAGTGAGTACGGGACAGGGGACACTGAAGCTTTCTTT. Protein product: CASSEYGTGDTEAFF.

The chain employs TRBV27 and TRBJ2-7; perhaps TRBD2 as D (5 bases). The germline V and J ends were trimmed by 3 bases and 3 bases, with 12 bases remaining between them. The V gene's germline CDR1 is MNHEY and CDR2 SMNVEV (reference sequence). The CDR3 extends over 14 amino acids. The DNA for the CDR3 is TGTGCCAGCAGTTTGGGGTTTCGGGGCTACGAGCAGTACTTC. This encodes CASSLGFRGYEQYF.

The chain employs TRBV2 and TRBJ2-3, with 13 bases fitting TRBD2. The CDR3 is 15 residues long. The V and J ends lost 4 bases and 6 bases, in that order; junction bases with no gene match: 4. In germline, CDR1 is SNHLY, CDR2 FYNNEI. CDR3 in amino acids: CASSGTSGGVDTQYF. The CDR3 region has the DNA TGTGCCAGCAGTGGGACTAGCGGGGGAGTGGATACGCAGTATTTT.

This clone was counted only a few times. The chain recombines TRBV5-6 with TRBJ2-6, with a tentative D call TRBD1 (6 bases). V shed 1 base and J shed 0 bases, with 14 bases lying between them. The CDR3 runs to 18 residues. Germline CDR1 is SGHDT and CDR2 is YYEEEE. Here the CDR3 DNA reads TGTGCCAGCAGCTTGATGACAGGCGTCAACTCTGGGGCCAACGTCCTGACTTTC. It codes for CASSLMTGVNSGANVLTF.

This rearrangement joins TRBV5-4 to TRBJ2-1; 12 positions match TRBD2. Looked up from germline, CDR1 is SGHNT and CDR2 is YYREEE (reference sequence). Losses at the gene ends were 2 bases for V and 3 bases for J; bases not matched to a gene: 3. The CDR3 length is 16 residues. The chain's CDR3 is CASSLLAGGLYNEQFF. Here the CDR3 DNA reads TGTGCCAGCAGCTTACTAGCGGGAGGCCTCTACAATGAGCAGTTCTTC. The variable domain in full, completed from reference TRBV5-4 and TRBJ2-1, reads ETGVTQSPTHLIKTRGQQVTLRCSSQSGHNTVSWYQQALGQGPQFIFQYYREEENGRGNFPPRFSGLQFPNYSSELNVNALELDDSALYLCASSLLAGGLYNEQFFGPGTRLTVL.

The chain is built from TRBV28 and TRBJ1-5; the D is unclear. Trimming cost V 5 bases and J 5 bases, with 7 bases left between them. This CDR3 region has 12 residues. CDR1 and CDR2 from the germline V gene are MDHEN and SYDVKM. The CDR3: CASSPQDQPQHF. CDR3 nucleotides: TGTGCCAGCAGTCCGCAGGATCAGCCCCAGCATTTT.